This T cell receptor (beta chain) stems from a study of cytomegalovirus exposure and HLA in healthy donors. Germline assignment: CDR1 MDHEN and CDR2 SYDVKM. The CDR3 length is 14 residues. Trimming stripped 5 bases from V and 5 bases from J, with 15 bases between. It was with 60 Vbeta and 13 Jbeta primers that the PCR ran. The protocol was immunoSEQ multiplex PCR, while the TCRdb copy is restricted to in-frame clones and leaves out a portion. The sample includes about 180,000 clones, over 70% of them seen just once. The origin of this receptor is a woman aged 60-75 years in good health and CMV-seropositive. The sequenced sample was PBMCs. V usage is TRBV28 and J usage is TRBJ1-1; D not certain. The CDR3 region has the DNA TGTGCCAGCAGTCCAGGAGGGTTGAGGACTGAAGCTTTCTTT. Protein: CASSPGGLRTEAFF.